This TCR beta chain originates from a study of T cells in localized non-small cell lung cancer. This CDR3 comprises 13 residues. Trimming took off 3 bases at V and 4 bases at J, with 9 bases between the two ends. The germline gives CDR1 MNHNS, CDR2 SASEGT. In the case of this clone: What it binds is not known.

General study results and limits: Adjacent lung had a median around 60 of the 100 largest tumor clones. One tumor region alone was sequenced, and heterogeneity therefore remains possible.

Measured with immunoSEQ multiplex PCR; TCRdb has only the in-frame clones, and not every one. The sample comprises tens of thousands of clones, about 83% of which are singletons, and roughly 12% rests with the top ten. This TCR derives from a female donor older than 55 with stage I lung adenocarcinoma. This specimen was peripheral blood, taken before any cancer treatment. This chain links TRBV6-1 with TRBJ1-2; D is uncertain. The CDR3 DNA follows: TGTGCCAGCAGTGAGCGGACGGGCTATGGCTACACCTTC. Translation gives CASSERTGYGYTF.